One and the same sample provided the 14 T cell receptor beta chains below, sequenced in a study of blood T cell repertoires in COVID-19. The protocol was immunoSEQ multiplex PCR, while the TCRdb copy is restricted to in-frame clones and leaves out a portion. The profile shows roughly 260,000 clones, approximately 89% of them singletons. Sequenced sample: PBMCs or T cells enriched from blood (not recorded which). The receptor set was obtained from a woman aged 18-29 years who had recovered from COVID-19.

This chain connects TRBV7-9 to TRBJ2-7; 10 positions agree with TRBD1. The CDR3 runs to 16 residues. The V gene's germline CDR1 is SEHNR and CDR2 FQNEAQ (reference sequence). After removal of 0 bases from V and 3 bases from J, the junction contained 5 bases not matched to a gene. The CDR3 DNA sequence: TGTGCCAGCAGCTTAGCTGCGGGGACAGGGGACTACGAGCAGTACTTC. This gives the protein CASSLAAGTGDYEQYF.

The chain has TRBV7-9 and TRBJ2-7; D perhaps matches TRBD2 (6 bases). This CDR3 is built from 13 residues. V lost 5 bases to trimming and J lost 6 bases, with 14 bases between them. Germline assignment: CDR1 SEHNR and CDR2 FQNEAQ (reference sequence). CDR3 amino acids: CASSRLNSGEQYF. DNA for the CDR3: TGTGCCAGCAGCCGCCTTAATAGCGGCGAGCAGTACTTC.

The J gene is TRBJ1-5, the V gene TRBV4-3, with D unresolved. V lost 0 bases and J 5 bases, leaving 14 bases between the germline ends. This CDR3 has 16 residues. Germline values: CDR1 LGHNA, CDR2 YSLEER. This CDR3 reads CASSQDLGVGYQPQHF. In DNA form, the CDR3 reads TGCGCCAGCAGCCAAGATCTCGGGGTTGGATATCAGCCCCAGCATTTT.

The rearrangement joins TRBV10-3 to TRBJ2-5; 8 bases map to TRBD1. This CDR3 is 17 amino acids long. In germline, CDR1 is ENHRY, CDR2 SYGVKD. The J segment lost 3 bases and the V segment lost 3 bases, leaving 12 bases of the junction unmatched. The CDR3 protein is CAISDPIADRVKETQYF. Written as DNA, the CDR3 is TGTGCCATCAGTGACCCTATAGCGGACAGGGTAAAAGAGACCCAGTACTTC.

This clone was found a few times. The chain is built from TRBV7-9 and TRBJ1-2; 11 nucleotides align to TRBD1. The CDR3 covers 15 residues. J lost 3 bases, V lost 4 bases, and 4 bases had no gene match. CDR1 SEHNR and CDR2 FQNEAQ come from the germline V gene (reference sequence). The CDR3 coding sequence is TGTGCCAGCAGCTCCCCGGGACAGGGGGACTATGGCTACACCTTC. Amino acids: CASSSPGQGDYGYTF.

The chain links TRBV3-1 (or the pseudogene TRBV3-2) to TRBJ1-2; the D is unclear. Germline-derived CDR1 and CDR2 are LGHDT and YNNKEL (reference sequence). The V and J ends lost 0 bases and 3 bases respectively, with 8 bases between them. The CDR3 is 14 amino acids. CDR3 in DNA: TGTGCCAGCAGCCAAGAAGCCTCCCACTATGGCTACACCTTC. Its translation is CASSQEASHYGYTF.

The J gene is TRBJ2-1, the V gene TRBV4-1; TRBD1 might be the D (6 bases). The CDR3 runs to 17 residues. Germline CDR1 is MGHRA and CDR2 is YSYEKL. The V end was cut by 0 bases, the J end by 7 bases, with 19 bases between. CDR3 nucleotides: TGCGCCAGCAGCCAAGAGGGGGTGGACAGTATACTGAATGAGCAGTTCTTC. Translation gives CASSQEGVDSILNEQFF.

This rearrangement joins TRBV15 to TRBJ2-5; D ambiguous. Germline CDR1 and CDR2: LNHNV and YYDKDF (reference sequence). The CDR3 totals 13 residues. The V end lost 0 bases, the J end lost 2 bases, and 4 bases lay between the germline ends. The CDR3 DNA reads TGTGCCACCAGCAGAGACATTCAAGAGACCCAGTACTTC. It codes for CATSRDIQETQYF.

V usage is TRBV27 and J usage is TRBJ1-2, with TRBD1 matching over 7 bases. This CDR3 comprises 15 residues. Germline assignment: CDR1 MNHEY and CDR2 SMNVEV (reference sequence). V gave up 6 bases and J gave up 13 bases; unmatched junction bases: 20. Here the CDR3 reads CASRSGTALTKIVTF. The CDR3, as DNA: TGTGCCAGCAGGTCCGGGACAGCCTTAACTAAGATTGTCACCTTC.

The chain carries TRBV7-2 and TRBJ2-7; 15 nucleotides match TRBD2. The ends lost 4 bases at V and 4 bases at J; junction bases unmatched: 11. Germline lookup yields CDR1 SGHTA and CDR2 FQGNSA. The CDR3 is 18 residues long. The CDR3 nucleotides read TGTGCCAGCAGCTCCGGGACTAGCGGGAGGATATGGGGGTACGAGCAGTACTTC. It yields the protein CASSSGTSGRIWGYEQYF.

V and J are TRBV27 and TRBJ2-7, with unresolved D. The CDR3 is made up of 13 amino acids. The ends were cut back, 0 bases at V and 5 bases at J, with 8 bases in the middle. Germline CDR1 MNHEY, CDR2 SMNVEV (reference sequence). CDR3 bases: TGTGCCAGCAGTTTATCCCCCCTCCACGAGCAGTACTTC. Translation gives CASSLSPLHEQYF.

This chain connects TRBV19 to TRBJ2-7; D perhaps matches TRBD1 (5 bases). Germline CDR1 reads LNHDA; CDR2 reads SQIVND (reference sequence). This CDR3 is built from 14 residues. V gave up 1 base and J gave up 5 bases, with 12 bases separating them. Written as DNA, the CDR3 is TGTGCCAGTAGTATAGGACAGTGGCAGGACGAGCAGTACTTC. This translates into CASSIGQWQDEQYF.

The rearrangement uses TRBV28 and TRBJ1-6, with D possibly being TRBD1 (5 bases). The CDR3 is made up of 13 amino acids. The V gene's germline CDR1 is MDHEN and CDR2 SYDVKM. Trimming took off 6 bases at V and 12 bases at J, with 15 bases between the two ends. The CDR3 coding sequence is TGTGCCAGCAGGAGGAGGGGTCTTGGACCCCTCCACTTT. Translating gives CASRRRGLGPLHF.

The chain is built from TRBV21-1 and TRBJ2-3; TRBD2 is the table's D call and was not checked against the DNA. TRBV21-1 is termed a pseudogene. CDR3 length: 16 amino acids. The CDR3 coding sequence is TGTGCCAGCAGCAAAGCCCTAGCGGGAGAGATAGATACGCAGTATTTT. This gives the protein CASSKALAGEIDTQYF.